This record covers a single TCR beta chain. Researchers isolated total RNA from whole blood without sorting T cells. This record belongs to a study of monozygotic twins with inflammatory bowel disease. Germline V gives CDR1 LGHDT, CDR2 YNNKEL (reference sequence). This CDR3 comprises 13 residues. TCRdb reprocessed the 5' RACE reads, keeping one entry per CDR3 protein, no DNA. The sample has about 330,000 distinct CDR3 sequences. The sequencing input was blood. This receptor was identified in a human donor with ulcerative colitis or Crohn's disease, or a healthy co-twin of an affected twin (not recorded which). V and J are TRBV3-1 and TRBJ1-4; without DNA, the TCRdb call of TRBD1 cannot be checked. The CDR3 sequence is CASSQGVSRLMFF.